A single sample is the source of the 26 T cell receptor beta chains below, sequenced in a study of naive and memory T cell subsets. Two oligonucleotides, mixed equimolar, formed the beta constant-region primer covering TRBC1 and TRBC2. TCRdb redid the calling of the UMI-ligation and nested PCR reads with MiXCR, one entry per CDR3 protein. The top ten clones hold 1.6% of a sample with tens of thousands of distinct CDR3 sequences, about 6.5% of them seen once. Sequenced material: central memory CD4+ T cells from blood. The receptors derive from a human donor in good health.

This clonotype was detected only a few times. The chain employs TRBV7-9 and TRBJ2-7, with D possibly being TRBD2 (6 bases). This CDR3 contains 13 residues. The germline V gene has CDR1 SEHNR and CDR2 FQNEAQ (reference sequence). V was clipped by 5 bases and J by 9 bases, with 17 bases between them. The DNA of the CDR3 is TGTGCCAGCAGCCCGACCCACGCGGAGGGGCAGTACTTC. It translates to CASSPTHAEGQYF.

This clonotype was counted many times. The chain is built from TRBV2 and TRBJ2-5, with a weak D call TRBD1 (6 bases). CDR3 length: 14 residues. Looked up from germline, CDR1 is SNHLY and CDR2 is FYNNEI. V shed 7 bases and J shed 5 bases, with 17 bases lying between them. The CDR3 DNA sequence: TGTGCCAGCAATCCACAGGGTCGGGGCGAGACCCAGTACTTC. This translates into CASNPQGRGETQYF.

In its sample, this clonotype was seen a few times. CDR3 bases: TGTGCCAGCAGGAATCGGCATGAGCAGTTCTTC. It yields the protein CASRNRHEQFF. The J gene is TRBJ2-1, the V gene TRBV12-3 or TRBV12-4; no clear D. CDR3 length equals 11 residues. Trimming took off 6 bases at V and 8 bases at J, with 8 bases between the two ends.

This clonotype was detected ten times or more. CDR3 DNA sequence: TGTGCCAGCAGTCCTTTCGCTAGCGGGGGATCCTACGAGCAGTACTTC. Its protein product is CASSPFASGGSYEQYF. The chain employs TRBV12-3 or TRBV12-4 and TRBJ2-7, with 10 bases aligning to TRBD2. The CDR3 is 16 amino acids. V lost 5 bases and J lost 1; bases outside the gene matches: 8.

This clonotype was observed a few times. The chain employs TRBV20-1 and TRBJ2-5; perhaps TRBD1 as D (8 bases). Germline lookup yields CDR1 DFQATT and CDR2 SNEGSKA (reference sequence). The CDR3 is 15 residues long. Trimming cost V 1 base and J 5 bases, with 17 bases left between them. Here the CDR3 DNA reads TGCAGTGCTAGAGGGCGGACAGGGCGGGGGGAGACCCAGTACTTC. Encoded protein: CSARGRTGRGETQYF.

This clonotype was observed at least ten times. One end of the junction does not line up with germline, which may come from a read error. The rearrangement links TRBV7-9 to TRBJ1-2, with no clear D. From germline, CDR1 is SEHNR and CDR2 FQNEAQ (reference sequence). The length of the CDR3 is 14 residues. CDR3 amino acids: CASSLASHPQRLSF. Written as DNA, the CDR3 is TGTGCCAGCAGCTTAGCTTCCCACCCACAGCGGCTCTCCTTC.

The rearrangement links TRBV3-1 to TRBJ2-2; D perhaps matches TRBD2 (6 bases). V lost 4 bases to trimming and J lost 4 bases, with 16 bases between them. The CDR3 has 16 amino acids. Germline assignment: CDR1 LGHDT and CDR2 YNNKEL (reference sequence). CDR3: CASSPIGGVGTGELFF. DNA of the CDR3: TGTGCCAGCAGCCCCATCGGGGGAGTGGGCACCGGGGAGCTGTTTTTT.

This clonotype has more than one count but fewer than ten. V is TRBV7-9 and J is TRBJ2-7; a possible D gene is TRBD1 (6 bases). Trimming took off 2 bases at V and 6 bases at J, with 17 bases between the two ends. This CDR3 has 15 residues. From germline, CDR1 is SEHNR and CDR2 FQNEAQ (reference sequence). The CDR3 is CASSLTEAGAFEQYF. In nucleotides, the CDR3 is TGTGCCAGCAGCTTAACCGAGGCAGGGGCTTTCGAGCAGTACTTC.

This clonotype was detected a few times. CDR3 in amino acids: CSASLTNAKNIQYF. CDR3 bases: TGCAGTGCTAGCCTCACAAACGCCAAAAACATTCAGTACTTC. The chain links TRBV20-1 to TRBJ2-4, with D unclear. Germline lookup yields CDR1 DFQATT and CDR2 SNEGSKA (reference sequence). There are 14 residues in the CDR3. V lost 3 bases to trimming and J lost 1 base, with 10 bases between them.

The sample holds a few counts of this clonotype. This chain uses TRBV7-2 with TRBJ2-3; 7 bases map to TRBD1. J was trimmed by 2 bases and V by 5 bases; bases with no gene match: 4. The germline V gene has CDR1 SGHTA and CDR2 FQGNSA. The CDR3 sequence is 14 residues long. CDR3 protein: CASSRDSLTDTQYF. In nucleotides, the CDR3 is TGTGCCAGCAGCCGGGACAGCCTCACAGATACGCAGTATTTT.

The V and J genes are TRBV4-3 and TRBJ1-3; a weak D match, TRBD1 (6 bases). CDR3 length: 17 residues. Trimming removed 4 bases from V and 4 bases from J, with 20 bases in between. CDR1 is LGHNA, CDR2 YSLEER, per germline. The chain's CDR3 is CASSLGTKSPLGNTIYF. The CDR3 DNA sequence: TGCGCCAGCAGCCTCGGGACAAAGAGTCCCCTGGGAAACACCATATATTTT.

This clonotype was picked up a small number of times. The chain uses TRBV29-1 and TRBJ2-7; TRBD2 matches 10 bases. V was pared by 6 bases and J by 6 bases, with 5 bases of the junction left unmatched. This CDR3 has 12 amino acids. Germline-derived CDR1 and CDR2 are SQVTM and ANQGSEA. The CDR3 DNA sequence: TGCAGCGTGTCTAGCGGGAGAAGCGAGCAGTACTTC. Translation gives CSVSSGRSEQYF.

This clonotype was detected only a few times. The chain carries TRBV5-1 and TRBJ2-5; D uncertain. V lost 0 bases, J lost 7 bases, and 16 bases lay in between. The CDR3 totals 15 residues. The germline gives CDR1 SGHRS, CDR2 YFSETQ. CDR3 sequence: CASSLVSVVRATQYF. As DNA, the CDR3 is TGCGCCAGCAGCTTGGTTTCCGTTGTAAGGGCGACCCAGTACTTC. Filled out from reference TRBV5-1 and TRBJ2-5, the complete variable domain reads KAGVTQTPRYLIKTRGQQVTLSCSPISGHRSVSWYQQTPGQGLQFLFEYFSETQRNKGNFPGRFSGRQFSNSRSEMNVSTLELGDSALYLCASSLVSVVRATQYFGPGTRLLVL.

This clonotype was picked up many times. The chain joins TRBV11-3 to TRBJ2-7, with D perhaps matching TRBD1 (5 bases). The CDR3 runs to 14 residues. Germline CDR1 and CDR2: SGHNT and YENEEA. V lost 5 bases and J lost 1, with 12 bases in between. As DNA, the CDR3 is TGTGCCAGCAGCCCCTTATCAGGGTCCTACGAGCAGTACTTC. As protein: CASSPLSGSYEQYF.

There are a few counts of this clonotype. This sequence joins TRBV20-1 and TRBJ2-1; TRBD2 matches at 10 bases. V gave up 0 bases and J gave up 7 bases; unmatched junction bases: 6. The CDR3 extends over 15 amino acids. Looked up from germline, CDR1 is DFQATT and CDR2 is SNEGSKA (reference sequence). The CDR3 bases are TGCAGTGCTAGAGATGCGAGACTAGCGGGTAATGAGCAGTTCTTC. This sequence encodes CSARDARLAGNEQFF.

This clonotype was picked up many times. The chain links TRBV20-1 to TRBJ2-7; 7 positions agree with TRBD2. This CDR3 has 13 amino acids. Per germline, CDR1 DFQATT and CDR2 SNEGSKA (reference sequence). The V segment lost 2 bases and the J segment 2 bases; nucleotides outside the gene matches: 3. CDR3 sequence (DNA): TGCAGTGCTAGAAAAGCGGGGCCCTACGAGCAGTACTTC. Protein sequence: CSARKAGPYEQYF.

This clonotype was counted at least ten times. CDR3 in amino acids: CSAGDRVSYEQYF. DNA of the CDR3: TGCAGTGCCGGGGACAGGGTCTCCTACGAGCAGTACTTC. The chain links TRBV20-1 to TRBJ2-7; 9 bases agree with TRBD1. CDR3 length: 13 amino acids. Per the germline V gene, CDR1 is DFQATT and CDR2 is SNEGSKA (reference sequence). With 6 bases clipped from V and 0 bases from J, the junction kept 3 bases outside the gene matches.

As DNA, the CDR3 is TGTGCCAGCATCAATCTTCCCGCAGGGTTGGACACTGAAGCTTTCTTT. Protein product: CASINLPAGLDTEAFF. The V call is TRBV6-2 or TRBV6-3, the J call TRBJ1-1; D is possibly TRBD1 (5 bases). Trimming pared 7 bases from V and 3 bases from J, leaving 21 bases between. CDR1 and CDR2 from the germline V gene are MNHEY and SVGEGT. The CDR3 length is 16 residues.

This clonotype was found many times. Written as DNA, the CDR3 is TGTGCCAGCAGTCCACAGGGAAAAGCTGAAGCTTTCTTT. Protein: CASSPQGKAEAFF. The chain recombines TRBV2 with TRBJ1-1; weak D call: TRBD1 (6 bases). Trimming took 5 bases from V and 6 from J, leaving 13 bases between them. Per the germline V gene, CDR1 is SNHLY and CDR2 is FYNNEI. There are 13 residues in the CDR3. Variable domain in full (rest from reference TRBV2 and TRBJ1-1): EPEVTQTPSHQVTQMGQEVILRCVPISNHLYFYWYRQILGQKVEFLVSFYNNEISEKSEIFDDQFSVERPDGSNFTLKIRSTKLEDSAMYFCASSPQGKAEAFFGQGTRLTVV.

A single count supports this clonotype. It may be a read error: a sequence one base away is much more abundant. The CDR3 DNA reads TGTGCCAGCAGCTTAGCGGAGACCCAGTACTTC. It specifies CASSLAETQYF. V and J are TRBV7-2 and TRBJ2-5; no firm D call. V was trimmed by 0 bases and J by 5 bases, leaving 1 base between them. Germline CDR1 SGHTA, CDR2 FQGNSA. The CDR3 extends over 11 amino acids. Looking up the rest from reference TRBV7-2 and TRBJ2-5 gives the full variable domain: GAGVSQSPSNKVTEKGKDVELRCDPISGHTALYWYRQSLGQGLEFLIYFQGNSAPDKSGLPSDRFSAERTGGSVSTLTIQRTQQEDSAVYLCASSLAETQYFGPGTRLLVL.

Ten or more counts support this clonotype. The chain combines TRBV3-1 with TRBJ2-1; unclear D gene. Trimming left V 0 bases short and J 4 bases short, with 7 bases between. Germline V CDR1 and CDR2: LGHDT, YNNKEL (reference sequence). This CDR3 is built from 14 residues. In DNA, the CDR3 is TGTGCCAGCAGCCAAGATCAAGGGTACAATGAGCAGTTCTTC. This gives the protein CASSQDQGYNEQFF.

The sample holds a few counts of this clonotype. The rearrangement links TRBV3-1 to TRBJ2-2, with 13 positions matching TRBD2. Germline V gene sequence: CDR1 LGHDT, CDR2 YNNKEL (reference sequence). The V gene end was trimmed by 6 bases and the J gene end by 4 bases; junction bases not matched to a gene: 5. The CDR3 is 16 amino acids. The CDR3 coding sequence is TGTGCCAGCAGACGGACTAGCGGGAGTTCCACCGGGGAGCTGTTTTTT. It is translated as CASRRTSGSSTGELFF.

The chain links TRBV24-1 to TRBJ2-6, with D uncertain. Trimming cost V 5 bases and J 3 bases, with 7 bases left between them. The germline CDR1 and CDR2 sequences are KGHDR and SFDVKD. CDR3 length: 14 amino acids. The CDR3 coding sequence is TGTGCCACCAGTGTGTCTGGTGGGGCCAACGTCCTGACTTTC. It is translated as CATSVSGGANVLTF.

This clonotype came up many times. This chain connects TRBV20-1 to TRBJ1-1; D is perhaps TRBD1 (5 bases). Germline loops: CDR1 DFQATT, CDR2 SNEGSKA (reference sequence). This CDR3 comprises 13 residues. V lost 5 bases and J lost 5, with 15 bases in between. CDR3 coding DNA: TGCAGTGCTTTAAACCGGAGGGGTACTGAAGCTTTCTTT. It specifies CSALNRRGTEAFF.

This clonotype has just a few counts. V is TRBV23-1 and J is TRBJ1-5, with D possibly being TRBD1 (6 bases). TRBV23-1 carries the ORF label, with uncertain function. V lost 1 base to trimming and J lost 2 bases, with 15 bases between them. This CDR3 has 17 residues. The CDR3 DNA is TGCGCCAGCAGTCAATGGGGGACACCGAATTGCAATCAGCCCCAGCATTTT. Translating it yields CASSQWGTPNCNQPQHF.

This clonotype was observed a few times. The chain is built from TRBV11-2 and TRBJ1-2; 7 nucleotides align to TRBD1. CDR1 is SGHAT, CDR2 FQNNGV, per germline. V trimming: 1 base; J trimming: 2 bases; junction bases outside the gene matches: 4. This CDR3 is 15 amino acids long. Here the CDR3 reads CASSLAGGQNYGYTF. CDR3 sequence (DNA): TGTGCCAGCAGCTTAGCGGGGGGACAGAACTATGGCTACACCTTC.